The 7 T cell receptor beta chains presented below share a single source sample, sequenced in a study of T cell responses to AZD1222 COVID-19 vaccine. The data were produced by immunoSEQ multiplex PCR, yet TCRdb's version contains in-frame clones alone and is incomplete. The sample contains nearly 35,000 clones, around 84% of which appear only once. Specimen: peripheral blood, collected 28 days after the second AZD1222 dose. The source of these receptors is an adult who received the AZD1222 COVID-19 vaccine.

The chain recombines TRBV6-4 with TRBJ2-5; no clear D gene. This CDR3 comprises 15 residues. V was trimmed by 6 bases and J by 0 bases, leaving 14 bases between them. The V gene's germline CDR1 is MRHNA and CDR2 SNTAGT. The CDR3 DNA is TGTGCCAGCAGCGCGCGACTGAGATACCAAGAGACCCAGTACTTC. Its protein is CASSARLRYQETQYF.

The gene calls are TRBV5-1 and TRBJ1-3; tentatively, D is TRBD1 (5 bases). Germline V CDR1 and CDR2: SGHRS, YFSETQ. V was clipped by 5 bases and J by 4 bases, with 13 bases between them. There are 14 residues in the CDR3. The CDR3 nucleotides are TGCGCCAGCAGGGGGACGGGGCTCGGAAACACCATATATTTT. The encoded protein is CASRGTGLGNTIYF. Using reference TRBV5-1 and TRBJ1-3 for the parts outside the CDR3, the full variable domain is KAGVTQTPRYLIKTRGQQVTLSCSPISGHRSVSWYQQTPGQGLQFLFEYFSETQRNKGNFPGRFSGRQFSNSRSEMNVSTLELGDSALYLCASRGTGLGNTIYFGEGSWLTVV.

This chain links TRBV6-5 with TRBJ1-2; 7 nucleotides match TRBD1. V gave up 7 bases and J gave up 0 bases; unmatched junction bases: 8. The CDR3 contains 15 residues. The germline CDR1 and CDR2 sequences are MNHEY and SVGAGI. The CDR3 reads CASIEWDRANYGYTF. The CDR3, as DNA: TGTGCCAGCATAGAGTGGGACAGAGCTAACTATGGCTACACCTTC.

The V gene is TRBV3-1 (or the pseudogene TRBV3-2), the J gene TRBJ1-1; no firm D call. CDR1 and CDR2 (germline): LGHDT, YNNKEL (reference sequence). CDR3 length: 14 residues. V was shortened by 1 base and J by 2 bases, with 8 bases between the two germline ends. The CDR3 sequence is CASSQVGDNTEAFF. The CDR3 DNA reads TGTGCCAGCAGCCAAGTGGGTGACAACACTGAAGCTTTCTTT.

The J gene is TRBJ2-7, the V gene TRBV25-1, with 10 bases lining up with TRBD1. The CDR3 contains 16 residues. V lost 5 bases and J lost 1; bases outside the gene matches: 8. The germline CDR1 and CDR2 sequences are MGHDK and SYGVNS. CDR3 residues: CASSHSGTGASYEQYF. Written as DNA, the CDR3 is TGTGCCAGCAGTCACTCCGGGACAGGGGCATCCTACGAGCAGTACTTC.

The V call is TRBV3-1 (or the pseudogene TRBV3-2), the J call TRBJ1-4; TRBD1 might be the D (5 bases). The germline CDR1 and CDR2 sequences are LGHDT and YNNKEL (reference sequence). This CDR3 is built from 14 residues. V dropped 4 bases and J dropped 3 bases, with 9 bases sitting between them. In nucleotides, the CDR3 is TGTGCCAGCAGCCCGGGGGGAGCTAATGAAAAACTGTTTTTT. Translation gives CASSPGGANEKLFF.

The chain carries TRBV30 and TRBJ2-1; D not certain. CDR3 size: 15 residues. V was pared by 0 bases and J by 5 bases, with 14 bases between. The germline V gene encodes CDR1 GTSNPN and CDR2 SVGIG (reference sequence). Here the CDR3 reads CAWSVTNLPNNEQFF. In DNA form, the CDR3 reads TGTGCCTGGAGTGTAACGAATCTTCCGAACAATGAGCAGTTCTTC.